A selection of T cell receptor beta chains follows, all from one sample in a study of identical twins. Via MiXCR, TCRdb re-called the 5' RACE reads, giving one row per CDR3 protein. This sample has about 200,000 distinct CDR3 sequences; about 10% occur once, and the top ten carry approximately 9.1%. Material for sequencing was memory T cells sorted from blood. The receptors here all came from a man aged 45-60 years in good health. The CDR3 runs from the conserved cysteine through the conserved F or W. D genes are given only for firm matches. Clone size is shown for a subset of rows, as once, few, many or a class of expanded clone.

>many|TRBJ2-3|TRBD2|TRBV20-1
CSASPLAGGPADTQYF
TGCAGTGCTAGTCCTCTAGCGGGGGGGCCCGCAGATACGCAGTATTTT
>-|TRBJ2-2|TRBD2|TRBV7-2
CASSRMASGANTGELFF
TGTGCCAGCAGCAGGATGGCTAGCGGCGCGAACACCGGGGAGCTGTTTTTT
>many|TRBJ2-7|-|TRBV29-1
CSVSRDGSSYEQYF
TGCAGCGTCAGTCGTGACGGGTCCTCCTACGAGCAGTACTTC
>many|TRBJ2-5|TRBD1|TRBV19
CASSPGTDPLRETQYF
TGTGCCAGTAGTCCGGGGACAGATCCGCTTCGGGAGACCCAGTACTTC
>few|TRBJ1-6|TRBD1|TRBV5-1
CASSLGQGASPLHF
TGCGCCAGCAGCTTGGGACAGGGGGCTTCACCCCTCCACTTT
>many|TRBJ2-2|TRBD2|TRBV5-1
CASSLSGGDVGELFF
TGCGCCAGCAGCCTTAGCGGGGGGGACGTCGGGGAGCTGTTTTTT
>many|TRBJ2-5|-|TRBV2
CASQGTTSGVETQYF
TGTGCCAGCCAAGGAACGACTAGTGGGGTAGAGACCCAGTACTTC
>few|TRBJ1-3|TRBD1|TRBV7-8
CASSAETGGAGNTIYF
TGTGCCAGCAGCGCCGAGACAGGGGGCGCTGGAAACACCATATATTTT
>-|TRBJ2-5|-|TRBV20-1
CSAVSEAQYF
TGCAGTGCTGTCTCCGAGGCTCAGTACTTC
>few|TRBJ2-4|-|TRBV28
CASSSARVEVNIQYF
TGTGCCAGCAGTTCGGCCCGGGTAGAGGTAAACATTCAGTACTTC
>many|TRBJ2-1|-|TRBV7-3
CASSLNPAMVYNEQFF
TGTGCCAGCAGCTTAAATCCAGCGATGGTCTACAATGAGCAGTTCTTC
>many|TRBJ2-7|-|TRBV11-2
CASSLVLSEQYF
TGTGCCAGCAGCTTAGTTCTTTCCGAGCAGTACTTC
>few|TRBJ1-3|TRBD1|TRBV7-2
CASTLGTGLANTIYF
TGTGCCAGCACGCTTGGGACAGGGTTGGCAAACACCATATATTTT
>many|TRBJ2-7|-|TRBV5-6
CASSFPHSYEQYF
TGTGCCAGCAGCTTTCCTCACTCCTACGAGCAGTACTTC
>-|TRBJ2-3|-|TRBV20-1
CSASMADRTDTQYF
TGCAGTGCTAGTATGGCGGACCGCACAGATACGCAGTATTTT
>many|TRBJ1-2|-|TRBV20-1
CSARSPRLSYTF
TGCAGTGCTAGATCCCCCCGTTTGAGCTACACCTTC
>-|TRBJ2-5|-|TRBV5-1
CASSAKTPQETQYF
TGCGCCAGCAGCGCCAAGACACCTCAAGAGACCCAGTACTTC
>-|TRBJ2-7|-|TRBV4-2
CASSQDSHSEQYF
TGTGCCAGCAGCCAAGATAGTCACTCGGAGCAGTACTTC
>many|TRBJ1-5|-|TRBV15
CATSRDKVGDQPQHF
TGTGCCACCAGCAGAGATAAGGTGGGAGATCAGCCCCAGCATTTT
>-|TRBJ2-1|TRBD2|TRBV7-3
CASSLMGGTSNEQFF
TGTGCCAGCAGCTTAATGGGGGGGACCTCGAATGAGCAGTTCTTC
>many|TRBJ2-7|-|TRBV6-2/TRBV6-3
CASSYFRSGVSYEQYF
TGTGCCAGCAGTTACTTCCGGAGTGGGGTGAGCTACGAGCAGTACTTC
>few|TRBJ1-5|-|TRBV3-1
CASSLTANQPQHF
TGTGCCAGCAGCCTAACTGCCAATCAGCCCCAGCATTTT
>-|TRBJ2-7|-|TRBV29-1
CSVVSRGRVEQYF
TGCAGCGTTGTCTCAAGGGGCCGGGTCGAGCAGTACTTC
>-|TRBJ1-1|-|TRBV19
CASSALSGFGTEAFF
TGTGCCAGTAGTGCGCTGTCGGGTTTTGGTACTGAAGCTTTCTTT
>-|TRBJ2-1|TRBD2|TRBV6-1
CASSPSGGYNEQFF
TGTGCCAGCAGCCCGAGCGGGGGATACAATGAGCAGTTCTTC
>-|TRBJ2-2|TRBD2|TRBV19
CASRIAGTFGELFF
TGTGCCAGTAGAATAGCGGGAACTTTCGGGGAGCTGTTTTTT
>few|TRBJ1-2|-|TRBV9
CASSVDSRGAGYTF
TGTGCCAGCAGCGTAGATTCCCGGGGAGCTGGCTACACCTTC
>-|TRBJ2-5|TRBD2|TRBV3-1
CASSQDTSRAGAPETQYF
TGTGCCAGCAGCCAAGATACGAGTCGGGCGGGAGCCCCAGAGACCCAGTACTTC
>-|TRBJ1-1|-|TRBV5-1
CASSLGARGNTEAFF
TGCGCCAGCAGCTTGGGGGCTCGGGGGAACACTGAAGCTTTCTTT
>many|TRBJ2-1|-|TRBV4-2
CASSQGGNEQFF
TGTGCCAGCAGCCAAGGGGGGAATGAGCAGTTCTTC
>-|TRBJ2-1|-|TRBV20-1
CSALAVRSYNEQFF
TGCAGTGCTTTAGCGGTCCGCTCCTACAATGAGCAGTTCTTC